The entry that follows covers one T cell receptor beta chain sequence. Sequencing was performed with immunoSEQ multiplex PCR; in TCRdb, only in-frame clones are kept and a portion is missing. The data hold over 150,000 clones, with approximately 80% observed a single time. The data derive from a study of blood T cell repertoires in COVID-19. Study context: From the United States, Italy and Spain came samples of acute and convalescent COVID-19. From T cells, B-cell-depleted T cells, or PBMCs came the material, which was cDNA or gDNA.

Germline CDR1 and CDR2: LGHDT and YNNKEL (reference sequence). The CDR3 covers 16 residues. Trimming removed 4 bases from V and 2 bases from J; junction bases left unmatched: 8. The chain couples TRBV3-1 (or the pseudogene TRBV3-2) to TRBJ2-7; 10 bases fit TRBD1. The source is a woman in her 50s who had recovered from COVID-19. The specimen sequenced was PBMCs or T cells enriched from blood (not recorded which). The CDR3 loop is CASSPFRDRGPYEQYF. For the CDR3, the DNA is TGTGCCAGCAGCCCCTTTAGGGACAGGGGACCCTACGAGCAGTACTTC.